These T cell receptor beta chains were read from a single sample in a study of regulatory T cells in long-lasting Graves disease. TCRdb reanalysed the multiplex PCR reads using MiXCR and keeps one entry per CDR3 protein. The data contain roughly 510,000 distinct CDR3 sequences, 15% to 20% of them singletons. These data were likewise used in another study, on T cells in Graves' hyperthyroidism and ophthalmopathy.

This specimen was peripheral blood mononuclear cells (PBMCs), taken at new diagnosis, from a patient treated with antithyroid drugs. Source of these receptors: a man between 18 and 29 years old with Graves disease. Each CDR3 is given with its conserved first and last residue. D genes are given only for firm matches. Size is omitted from some rows. Given values are once, few, many or a class for expanded clones.

d_call	clone_size	v_call	j_call	cdr3_aa	cdr3_nt
NA	few	TRBV7-9	TRBJ2-1	CAGRGEGTYNEQFF	TGTGCCGGGAGGGGGGAGGGGACCTACAATGAGCAGTTCTTC
TRBD2	NA	TRBV2	TRBJ2-1	CASSAGLAGGGPYNEQFF	TGTGCCAGCAGTGCGGGACTAGCGGGAGGGGGGCCCTACAATGAGCAGTTCTTC
TRBD2	many	TRBV29-1	TRBJ2-1	CSVSSGKRNEQFF	TGCAGCGTATCTAGCGGGAAGCGGAATGAGCAGTTCTTC
NA	NA	TRBV5-1	TRBJ1-1	CASSHTGITEAFF	TGCGCCAGCAGCCATACAGGGATCACTGAAGCTTTCTTT
NA	many	TRBV11-1	TRBJ2-3	CASSLGRNTQYF	TGTGCCAGCAGCTTAGGCCGAAATACGCAGTATTTT
TRBD1	few	TRBV28	TRBJ2-7	CASSSPGTGGDEQYF	TGTGCCAGCAGTTCTCCGGGGACAGGGGGCGACGAGCAGTACTTC
NA	many	TRBV12-3/TRBV12-4	TRBJ1-5	CASSLARGYSNQPQHF	TGTGCCAGCAGTTTAGCGCGGGGGTATAGCAATCAGCCCCAGCATTTT
NA	many	TRBV3-1	TRBJ2-7	CASSHTYEQYF	TGTGCCAGCAGCCACACCTACGAGCAGTACTTC
NA	NA	TRBV10-1	TRBJ2-5	CASSESVGPSRETQYF	TGCGCCAGCAGTGAGTCAGTAGGGCCTTCAAGGGAGACCCAGTACTTC
NA	few	TRBV7-6	TRBJ2-5	CASSSRIGETQYF	TGTGCCAGCAGCTCGAGGATCGGAGAGACCCAGTACTTC
NA	NA	TRBV14	TRBJ2-7	CASSQEPGSSYEQYF	TGTGCCAGCAGCCAAGAGCCGGGGAGCTCCTACGAGCAGTACTTC
TRBD1	few	TRBV24-1	TRBJ1-2	CATSDSRQGASLTF	TGTGCCACCAGTGACTCTCGACAGGGGGCCAGTCTCACCTTC
TRBD1	NA	TRBV25-1	TRBJ2-1	CASSEAGGLMNNEQFF	TGTGCCAGCAGTGAGGCAGGGGGTCTGATGAACAATGAGCAGTTCTTC
NA	many	TRBV5-1	TRBJ1-4	CASSFKARRDPNEKLFF	TGCGCCAGCAGCTTTAAAGCCCGACGGGACCCCAATGAAAAACTGTTTTTT
TRBD1	NA	TRBV7-9	TRBJ2-6	CASSSRPQGHGANVLTF	TGTGCCAGCAGCTCACGACCACAGGGGCATGGGGCCAACGTCCTGACTTTC
NA	NA	TRBV28	TRBJ1-1	CASSLRGVNTEALF	TGTGCCAGCAGTTTGCGGGGAGTGAACACTGAAGCTCTCTTT
NA	many	TRBV20-1	TRBJ1-1	CSAQDSPSRNEAFF	TGCAGTGCCCAGGACAGCCCCTCCCGAAATGAAGCTTTCTTT
NA	few	TRBV7-9	TRBJ2-3	CANSLSSAWNTQYF	TGTGCCAACAGCTTGTCGTCAGCGTGGAATACGCAGTATTTT
TRBD2	many	TRBV27	TRBJ2-1	CASREGLHSYNEQFF	TGTGCCAGCCGGGAGGGCTTACACTCCTACAATGAGCAGTTCTTC
TRBD2	NA	TRBV18	TRBJ2-7	CASSPGTSGGPGYEQYF	TGTGCCAGCTCACCAGGGACTAGCGGGGGTCCCGGGTACGAGCAGTACTTC
NA	many	TRBV12-3/TRBV12-4	TRBJ1-6	CASSLEWPVNNSPLHF	TGTGCCAGCAGTTTAGAATGGCCAGTAAACAATTCACCCCTCCACTTT
NA	NA	TRBV4-2	TRBJ2-7	CASSQISMVSYEQYF	TGTGCCAGCAGCCAGATTAGTATGGTGTCCTACGAGCAGTACTTC
TRBD2	NA	TRBV20-1	TRBJ2-1	CSARPSSGDDYNEQFF	TGCAGTGCTAGACCTTCTAGCGGGGACGACTACAATGAGCAGTTCTTC
NA	once	TRBV5-1	TRBJ2-2	CASRPLATNTGELFF	TGCGCCAGCAGACCTTTAGCGACCAACACCGGGGAGCTGTTTTTT
TRBD1	many	TRBV27	TRBJ1-2	CASTSTGQGNYGYTF	TGTGCCAGCACTTCGACCGGACAGGGAAACTATGGCTACACCTTC
NA	NA	TRBV19	TRBJ2-1	CASSITVSSLYEQFF	TGTGCCAGTAGTATAACGGTTTCTTCTCTCTATGAGCAGTTCTTC
TRBD2	many	TRBV7-3	TRBJ2-1	CASSAAGPGEQFF	TGTGCCAGCAGCGCAGCGGGACCTGGTGAGCAGTTCTTC
TRBD1	few	TRBV13	TRBJ2-3	CASSLGTGVGDTQYF	TGTGCCAGCAGCTTAGGTACAGGGGTGGGAGATACGCAGTATTTT
TRBD1	few	TRBV10-3	TRBJ1-2	CAISRDSPKRNYGYTF	TGTGCCATCAGCAGGGACAGCCCGAAGAGAAACTATGGCTACACCTTC
NA	few	TRBV4-1	TRBJ1-1	CASSQALRQAITQNTEAFF	TGCGCCAGCAGCCAAGCATTACGACAGGCTATAACCCAGAACACTGAAGCTTTCTTT
TRBD1	few	TRBV29-1	TRBJ1-3	CSAGQGAGNTIYF	TGCAGCGCGGGACAGGGGGCTGGAAACACCATATATTTT
TRBD2	few	TRBV13	TRBJ2-2	CASSPRGSGSPTGELFF	TGTGCCAGCAGCCCCCGTGGTAGCGGGAGCCCCACCGGGGAGCTGTTTTTT
NA	NA	TRBV11-2	TRBJ1-3	CASSFGAFRSGNTIYF	TGTGCCAGCAGCTTTGGGGCCTTCCGGTCTGGAAACACCATATATTTT
NA	many	TRBV2	TRBJ2-5	CASTFDSGGTQYF	TGTGCCAGCACCTTCGATTCTGGGGGGACCCAGTACTTC
NA	few	TRBV7-9	TRBJ2-1	CASSLLRTGNEQFF	TGTGCCAGCAGCTTATTAAGAACGGGCAATGAGCAGTTCTTC
NA	few	TRBV28	TRBJ1-4	CASSPLDFQKPNEKLFF	TGTGCCAGCAGTCCGTTGGATTTTCAGAAACCTAATGAAAAACTGTTTTTT
NA	few	TRBV20-1	TRBJ1-3	CSARDGRDSGNTIYF	TGCAGTGCTAGAGATGGGCGGGACTCTGGAAACACCATATATTTT
NA	many	TRBV11-2	TRBJ2-7	CASSLSISYEQYF	TGTGCCAGCAGCTTATCTATTTCCTACGAGCAGTACTTC
TRBD1	few	TRBV25-1	TRBJ2-7	CASSEQQGAYEQYF	TGTGCCAGCAGTGAACAACAGGGGGCCTACGAGCAGTACTTC
NA	NA	TRBV20-1	TRBJ1-1	CSARLTGAFMNTEAFF	TGCAGTGCTAGATTGACAGGAGCATTCATGAACACTGAAGCTTTCTTT
NA	many	TRBV3-1	TRBJ2-4	CASSQEGGENIQYF	TGTGCCAGCAGCCAAGAGGGCGGGGAAAACATTCAGTACTTC
NA	NA	TRBV29-1	TRBJ2-5	CSVLDMGETQYF	TGCAGCGTCCTCGACATGGGGGAGACCCAGTACTTC
NA	few	TRBV7-8	TRBJ1-2	CASSSTPPTENYGYTF	TGTGCCAGCAGCTCAACGCCGCCGACAGAGAACTATGGCTACACCTTC
TRBD2	NA	TRBV3-1	TRBJ2-7	CASSGTSGRPTYEQYF	TGTGCCAGCAGCGGGACTAGCGGGAGGCCCACCTACGAGCAGTACTTC
TRBD2	many	TRBV3-1	TRBJ2-3	CASSQGMAGESTDTQYF	TGTGCCAGCAGCCAAGGAATGGCGGGAGAGTCCACAGATACGCAGTATTTT
TRBD2	few	TRBV30	TRBJ2-1	CAWSLTSGNEQFF	TGTGCCTGGAGTTTAACTAGCGGCAATGAGCAGTTCTTC
NA	many	TRBV20-1	TRBJ1-4	CSARRGRVEKLFF	TGCAGTGCTAGACGCGGCAGGGTGGAAAAACTGTTTTTT
NA	many	TRBV12-3/TRBV12-4	TRBJ1-1	CASSGGPSTEAFF	TGTGCCAGCAGTGGAGGACCAAGCACTGAAGCTTTCTTT
TRBD1	NA	TRBV4-1	TRBJ2-7	CASSLLRGAGGSYEQYF	TGCGCCAGCAGCCTCCTCAGGGGAGCAGGGGGCTCCTACGAGCAGTACTTC
TRBD1	NA	TRBV27	TRBJ2-7	CASKYTGTGRGYEQYF	TGTGCCAGCAAATACACCGGGACAGGGAGGGGGTACGAGCAGTACTTC
NA	many	TRBV20-1	TRBJ2-3	CSAFAGPTGSDTQYF	TGCAGTGCCTTCGCCGGGCCAACCGGGTCAGATACGCAGTATTTT
NA	many	TRBV18	TRBJ1-5	CASSLEGTSQPQHF	TGTGCCAGCTCCCTCGAGGGTACGAGTCAGCCCCAGCATTTT